The 28 T cell receptor beta chains reported below all come from one sample, sequenced in a study of blood T cell repertoires in COVID-19. Libraries were prepared by immunoSEQ multiplex PCR; TCRdb keeps only in-frame clonotypes and omits some of them. The sample holds about 300,000 clones, 70% to 90% seen once. Sequencing was carried out using peripheral blood. The origin of the receptors is a man between 65 and 80 years old with acute or convalescent COVID-19.

This sequence joins TRBV19 and TRBJ1-5, with TRBD1 matching over 7 bases. Germline V gene lookup returns CDR1 LNHDA and CDR2 SQIVND (reference sequence). The CDR3 runs 15 residues. With V trimmed by 3 bases and J by 3 bases, 5 bases remained unmatched. The CDR3 reads CASSMGQSINQPQHF. CDR3 sequence (DNA): TGTGCCAGTAGTATGGGACAGAGTATCAATCAGCCCCAGCATTTT.

This clone was seen only a few times. The V gene is TRBV5-6, the J gene TRBJ2-1; 12 bases are shared with TRBD2. Looked up from germline, CDR1 is SGHDT and CDR2 is YYEEEE. This CDR3 is 15 amino acids long. V was clipped by 0 bases and J by 8 bases; unmatched bases: 3. This chain's CDR3 is CASSLVTSGRHEQFF. CDR3 nucleotide sequence: TGTGCCAGCAGCTTGGTTACTAGCGGGAGGCATGAGCAGTTCTTC.

V is TRBV5-6 and J is TRBJ1-2, with 10 nucleotides matching TRBD1. CDR3 length: 16 amino acids. Germline CDR1 and CDR2: SGHDT and YYEEEE. With 0 bases clipped from V and 6 bases from J, the junction kept 8 bases outside the gene matches. CDR3 amino acids: CASSLGQGARSNGYTF. The CDR3 DNA follows: TGTGCCAGCAGCTTGGGACAGGGGGCAAGAAGTAATGGCTACACCTTC.

This chain links TRBV19 with TRBJ1-1; D is perhaps TRBD1 (6 bases). Trimming left V 5 bases short and J 4 bases short, with 8 bases between. This CDR3 has 12 amino acids. CDR1 and CDR2 from the germline V gene are LNHDA and SQIVND (reference sequence). The CDR3 DNA sequence: TGTGCCAGTAGTTACAGGGCCACTGAAGCTTTCTTT. This translates into CASSYRATEAFF.

As DNA, the CDR3 is TGTGCCAGCAGCCTTGGACTTGCAGAGGGGGACTATGGCTACACCTTC. This codes for CASSLGLAEGDYGYTF. V is TRBV5-5 and J is TRBJ1-2, with D perhaps matching TRBD1 (6 bases). Deletions cut 4 bases from V and 3 bases from J, with 19 bases between. CDR1 is SGHKS, CDR2 YYEKEE, per germline (reference sequence). The CDR3 length is 16 residues.

This chain joins TRBV5-1 and TRBJ2-3; 8 bases line up with TRBD1. The CDR3 has 15 amino acids. CDR1 and CDR2 (germline): SGHRS, YFSETQ. Germline trimming cut 4 bases from V and 4 bases from J; bases unmatched to any gene: 8. CDR3 sequence: CASSADRGDSDTQYF. The CDR3 nucleotides are TGCGCCAGCAGCGCCGACAGGGGCGACTCAGATACGCAGTATTTT.

V usage is TRBV9 and J usage is TRBJ1-4; D is uncertain. The V gene's germline CDR1 is SGDLS and CDR2 YYNGEE. V shed 1 base and J shed 7 bases, with 5 bases lying between them. The CDR3 contains 12 residues. The CDR3 here is CASSVTGEKLFF. CDR3 coding DNA: TGTGCCAGCAGCGTAACGGGTGAAAAACTGTTTTTT.

The chain employs TRBV11-2 and TRBJ1-1; a weak D match, TRBD1 (6 bases). This CDR3 spans 12 amino acids. Trimming cost V 3 bases and J 6 bases, with 8 bases left between them. CDR1 is SGHAT and CDR2 is FQNNGV in the germline V gene. This CDR3 reads CASSFQGSEAFF. CDR3 DNA sequence: TGTGCCAGCAGCTTTCAGGGGTCTGAAGCTTTCTTT.

On this clone itself: Other DNA sequences of this sample code for an identical CDR3. This rearrangement joins TRBV7-2 to TRBJ2-1; D remains ambiguous. The CDR3 loop spans 13 amino acids. From germline, CDR1 is SGHTA and CDR2 FQGNSA. With 1 base removed from V and 3 bases from J, the gap between germline ends came to 4 bases. The CDR3 spells CASSLGLYNEQFF. The CDR3 DNA reads as TGTGCCAGCAGCTTAGGACTCTACAATGAGCAGTTCTTC.

The sample holds one count of this clone. The chain links TRBV5-4 to TRBJ2-3; 7 bases are shared with TRBD1. Germline CDR1 reads SGHNT; CDR2 reads YYREEE (reference sequence). This CDR3 comprises 16 residues. The junction had 11 bases not matched to a gene; V was cut back by 4 bases and J by 3 bases. CDR3 nucleotide sequence: TGTGCCAGCAGCCCCATGAGGACACAGGGGACAGATACGCAGTATTTT. Protein: CASSPMRTQGTDTQYF.

Notes on this clone: The sample has other DNA sequences that encode this CDR3 too. The chain is built from TRBV7-2 and TRBJ1-2; a weak D match, TRBD1 (5 bases). The V gene's germline CDR1 is SGHTA and CDR2 FQGNSA. This CDR3 comprises 13 residues. V was trimmed by 2 bases and J by 2 bases, leaving 6 bases between them. CDR3 loop: CASSLQGNYGYTF. Written as DNA, the CDR3 is TGTGCCAGCAGCTTACAGGGAAACTATGGCTACACCTTC.

The chain combines TRBV6-6 with TRBJ1-2; D perhaps matches TRBD1 (6 bases). From germline, CDR1 is MNHNY and CDR2 SVGAGI (reference sequence). The CDR3 contains 13 residues. Trimming stripped 6 bases from V and 2 bases from J, with 10 bases between. The CDR3 nucleotides are TGTGCCAGCAGCCCCGGGACAAACTATGGCTACACCTTC. Translation: CASSPGTNYGYTF.

The chain links TRBV3-1 (or the pseudogene TRBV3-2) to TRBJ2-7, with TRBD2 identical over 13 bases. V was clipped by 1 base and J by 3 bases; unmatched bases: 6. Germline-derived CDR1 and CDR2 are LGHDT and YNNKEL (reference sequence). This CDR3 is 17 amino acids long. DNA of the CDR3: TGTGCCAGCAGCCAAGCCCGGACTAGCGGGAGTAGCTACGAGCAGTACTTC. Protein: CASSQARTSGSSYEQYF.

This chain joins TRBV6-6 and TRBJ1-3, with TRBD1 matching 9 bases. The CDR3 loop spans 16 amino acids. Germline CDR1 reads MNHNY; CDR2 reads SVGAGI (reference sequence). J was trimmed by 7 bases and V by 5 bases; bases with no gene match: 12. CDR3 sequence (DNA): TGTGCCAGCAGTACAGTCCCGGGACAGGGATTTAACACCATATATTTT. This encodes CASSTVPGQGFNTIYF.

J is TRBJ2-1 and V is TRBV19; 14 nucleotides line up with TRBD2. Germline V gene data show CDR1 as LNHDA and CDR2 as SQIVND (reference sequence). J gave up 0 bases and V 5 bases, and 9 bases lay outside the gene matches. CDR3 length: 19 amino acids. CDR3 in amino acids: CASSPGLAGEDSSYNEQFF. CDR3 DNA sequence: TGTGCCAGTAGTCCGGGACTAGCGGGAGAAGATAGCTCCTACAATGAGCAGTTCTTC. The full variable domain, completed using reference TRBV19 and TRBJ2-1, is DGGITQSPKYLFRKEGQNVTLSCEQNLNHDAMYWYRQDPGQGLRLIYYSQIVNDFQKGDIAEGYSVSREKKESFPLTVTSAQKNPTAFYLCASSPGLAGEDSSYNEQFFGPGTRLTVL.

The rearrangement joins TRBV20-1 to TRBJ2-3; possible D gene TRBD1, 5 bases. V was clipped by 3 bases and J by 5 bases, with 12 bases between them. The V gene's germline CDR1 is DFQATT and CDR2 SNEGSKA (reference sequence). This CDR3 contains 13 residues. In DNA form, the CDR3 reads TGCAGTGCTAGTTTAGGGGCTCAAGATACGCAGTATTTT. This codes for CSASLGAQDTQYF.

This chain connects TRBV5-1 to TRBJ1-3; 8 bases align to TRBD1. The germline gives CDR1 SGHRS, CDR2 YFSETQ. The CDR3 totals 15 residues. V was clipped by 4 bases and J by 2 bases; unmatched bases: 5. CDR3 DNA sequence: TGCGCCAGCAGCCCCACAGGGGGGACTGGAAACACCATATATTTT. Residues: CASSPTGGTGNTIYF.

The chain is built from TRBV27 and TRBJ1-1; D may be TRBD1 (5 bases). V was trimmed by 2 bases and J by 0 bases, leaving 10 bases between them. CDR3 length: 15 residues. CDR1 is MNHEY, CDR2 SMNVEV, per germline (reference sequence). CDR3 DNA: TGTGCCAGCAGTTTAATTGGACACTTGAACACTGAAGCTTTCTTT. It yields the protein CASSLIGHLNTEAFF.

This clone was picked up a small number of times. J is TRBJ1-1 and V is TRBV4-2; D remains ambiguous. Germline CDR1 and CDR2: LGHNA and YNFKEQ. This CDR3 contains 15 residues. Trimming shortened V by 0 bases and J by 0 bases, and 8 bases separated the two germline ends. The CDR3 DNA follows: TGTGCCAGCAGCCAAGAAAATACAGTGAACACTGAAGCTTTCTTT. Protein sequence: CASSQENTVNTEAFF.

V is TRBV6-5 and J is TRBJ2-1, with 7 bases that match TRBD2. Losses at the gene ends were 5 bases for V and 2 bases for J; bases not matched to a gene: 6. The CDR3 runs 15 residues. Germline lookup yields CDR1 MNHEY and CDR2 SVGAGI. CDR3: CASSLASGPYNEQFF. The CDR3 DNA reads as TGTGCCAGCAGTCTCGCTAGCGGTCCCTACAATGAGCAGTTCTTC.

Comments on this clone: The sample has other DNA sequences that encode this CDR3 too. The rearrangement joins TRBV28 to TRBJ1-1, with D possibly TRBD1 on 5 matching bases. The V gene's germline CDR1 is MDHEN and CDR2 SYDVKM. CDR3 length: 13 residues. The V end was cut by 2 bases, the J end by 5 bases, with 9 bases between. The CDR3 nucleotides read TGTGCCAGCAGTTTACAGGGAGGTACTGAAGCTTTCTTT. Encoded protein: CASSLQGGTEAFF.

The J gene is TRBJ1-5, the V gene TRBV7-6, with 7 bases matching TRBD1. V was clipped by 3 bases and J by 2 bases; unmatched bases: 1. From germline, CDR1 is SGHVS and CDR2 FNYEAQ. The CDR3 contains 14 residues. The CDR3 nucleotides read TGTGCCAGCAGCTTTGACAGGGGCAATCAGCCCCAGCATTTT. As protein: CASSFDRGNQPQHF. Full variable domain (remainder filled in from reference TRBV7-6 and TRBJ1-5): GAGVSQSPRYKVTKRGQDVALRCDPISGHVSLYWYRQALGQGPEFLTYFNYEAQQDKSGLPNDRFSAERPEGSISTLTIQRTEQRDSAMYRCASSFDRGNQPQHFGDGTRLSIL.

The rearrangement uses TRBV30 and TRBJ2-3, with 8 bases lining up with TRBD2. There are 12 residues in the CDR3. The germline gives CDR1 GTSNPN, CDR2 SVGIG (reference sequence). Germline trimming cut 7 bases from V and 5 bases from J; bases unmatched to any gene: 5. The DNA of the CDR3 is TGTGCCTCAGCGGGGGCGGGAGATACGCAGTATTTT. Translation: CASAGAGDTQYF.

This clone came up once. The chain uses TRBV6-4 and TRBJ1-5, with TRBD1 matching over 10 bases. This CDR3 contains 16 residues. The germline gives CDR1 MRHNA, CDR2 SNTAGT. V lost 4 bases to trimming and J lost 5 bases; unmatched junction nucleotides: 8. CDR3 protein: CASSAPQTGGYQPQHF. The CDR3 nucleotides are TGTGCCAGCAGTGCGCCCCAGACAGGGGGCTATCAGCCCCAGCATTTT.

The chain carries TRBV4-3 and TRBJ2-7, with D tentatively TRBD1 (6 bases). The V gene's germline CDR1 is LGHNA and CDR2 YSLEER. CDR3 length: 15 residues. Trimming removed 1 base from V and 0 bases from J, with 10 bases in between. The CDR3 loop is CASSQGHRASYEQYF. The CDR3 nucleotides are TGCGCCAGCAGCCAAGGCCACAGGGCCTCCTACGAGCAGTACTTC.

This chain connects TRBV3-1 (or the pseudogene TRBV3-2) to TRBJ2-7; possibly TRBD2 for D (6 bases). CDR1 LGHDT and CDR2 YNNKEL come from the germline V gene (reference sequence). The CDR3 is 16 residues long. V shed 3 bases and J shed 0 bases, with 15 bases lying between them. CDR3 protein: CASSQAPSVASYEQYF. As DNA, the CDR3 is TGTGCCAGCAGCCAGGCCCCTAGCGTCGCCTCCTACGAGCAGTACTTC.

This chain links TRBV27 with TRBJ2-7, with TRBD1 matching 9 bases. Germline V lookup: CDR1 MNHEY, CDR2 SMNVEV (reference sequence). V trimming: 2 bases; J trimming: 7 bases; junction bases outside the gene matches: 15. This CDR3 comprises 17 residues. The CDR3 DNA follows: TGTGCCAGCAGTTTAGGCCCCTACAGGGGGCGCATCGAGGAGCAGTACTTC. Amino acid sequence: CASSLGPYRGRIEEQYF.

This clone has only a few counts. The CDR3 DNA is TGTGCCAGCAGCCCCTTGGGGGGAGGGCATAGGTACAATGAGCAGTTCTTC. It is translated as CASSPLGGGHRYNEQFF. The V gene is TRBV9, the J gene TRBJ2-1; 7 bases are shared with TRBD2. Germline assignment: CDR1 SGDLS and CDR2 YYNGEE. The CDR3 consists of 17 residues. V shed 4 bases, J shed 4 bases, and the junction held 14 bases outside the gene matches.